The clone carrying this T cell receptor (beta chain) turned up a few times. Its antigen remains unknown. The length of the CDR3 is 13 residues. Trimming stripped 5 bases from V and 6 bases from J, with 13 bases between. CDR1 is SGHVT and CDR2 is SQSDAQ in the germline V gene. The sample originates from a study of OX40 agonist ivuxolimab in advanced cancers. In the study overall: Patients' therapy was ivuxolimab, an antibody that acts as an agonist of OX40 (CD134).

Only in-frame clones appear in the TCRdb table, and some are missing; sequencing was by immunoSEQ multiplex PCR. Of 40,000 to 55,000 clones in the sample, 85% to 95% were seen once. Study conclusions and caveats: Partial responders receiving 0.1-3.0 mg/kg showed among the lowest clonal expansion.

Blood was sampled at baseline, cycle 4 day 1, and cycle 7 day 1. The source material was CD4+ or CD8+ T cells sorted from blood, sampled in a trial of the OX40 agonist ivuxolimab. The chain links TRBV7-4 to TRBJ2-5, with D perhaps matching TRBD1 (5 bases). This sequence originates from an adult with an advanced solid tumor such as melanoma, head and neck, liver or kidney cancer. CDR3 region: CASSKGHEKTQYF. The CDR3 nucleotides read TGTGCCAGCAGCAAAGGACATGAAAAGACCCAGTACTTC.